The rows below give T cell receptor beta chains drawn from one sample of a study of CD8+ T cells in alopecia areata. The table came from immunoSEQ multiplex PCR; TCRdb's copy has only in-frame clones and leaves some out. The table records 95,000 to 110,000 clones, roughly 84% of them present only once. Sequences were derived from CD8+ T cells sorted from blood, sampled at week 24, from a patient treated with tofacitinib. These receptors were obtained from a human donor with alopecia areata. Each CDR3 is given with its conserved first and last residue. D genes are given only for firm matches. Only some rows state a clone size, as once, few, many or a class for expanded clones.

>once|TRBV4-3|TRBD2|TRBJ2-1
CASSQESGGLLNEQFF
TGCGCCAGCAGCCAAGAGAGCGGGGGGCTCCTCAATGAGCAGTTCTTC
>NA|TRBV2|NA|TRBJ2-1
CAIYATGSSYNEQFF
TGTGCCATCTATGCGACCGGGAGCTCCTACAATGAGCAGTTCTTC
>NA|TRBV10-3|NA|TRBJ2-4
CAISPGLGSKNIQYF
TGTGCCATCAGTCCGGGGTTGGGTTCCAAAAACATTCAGTACTTC
>NA|TRBV7-9|TRBD2|TRBJ2-1
CASSLTSLYNEQFF
TGTGCCAGCAGCTTGACTAGCCTCTACAATGAGCAGTTCTTC
>few|TRBV4-1|NA|TRBJ1-1
CASSHLGGFEAFF
TGCGCCAGCAGCCACCTGGGGGGATTCGAAGCTTTCTTT
>NA|TRBV5-6|TRBD1|TRBJ2-1
CASSLGVAQGAYNEQFF
TGTGCCAGCAGCTTGGGAGTTGCACAGGGGGCTTACAATGAGCAGTTCTTC
>NA|TRBV19|NA|TRBJ1-1
CASSPGLPSGLNTEAFF
TGTGCCAGTAGTCCGGGACTCCCATCGGGTTTAAACACTGAAGCTTTCTTT
>NA|TRBV9|TRBD1|TRBJ2-6
CASSAPQGYGANVLTF
TGTGCCAGCAGCGCCCCACAGGGGTACGGGGCCAACGTCCTGACTTTC
>NA|TRBV6-5|TRBD1|TRBJ1-5
CASQQGAGQPQHF
TGTGCCAGCCAACAGGGGGCCGGGCAGCCCCAGCATTTT
>NA|TRBV29-1|NA|TRBJ2-7
CSVDGRGGTEIYEQYF
TGCAGCGTTGATGGGCGTGGAGGGACAGAAATCTACGAGCAGTACTTC
>few|TRBV5-1|TRBD2|TRBJ2-3
CASSPNLAGGPTDTQYF
TGCGCCAGCAGCCCCAATTTAGCGGGGGGCCCCACAGATACGCAGTATTTT
>once|TRBV7-2|NA|TRBJ2-1
CASSLVGQGPDEQFF
TGTGCCAGCAGCTTAGTTGGCCAGGGCCCCGATGAGCAGTTCTTC
>NA|TRBV10-3|NA|TRBJ2-2
CAISELQRTGELFF
TGTGCCATCAGTGAGCTACAGCGAACCGGGGAGCTGTTTTTT
>NA|TRBV7-6|NA|TRBJ2-5
CASSLAGYTRETQYF
TGTGCCAGCAGCTTAGCGGGCTATACGAGAGAGACCCAGTACTTC
>NA|TRBV4-1|NA|TRBJ2-2
CASSQGSPGRTGELFF
TGCGCCAGCAGCCAAGGGTCCCCGGGAAGAACCGGGGAGCTGTTTTTT
>NA|TRBV11-2|TRBD1|TRBJ2-5
CASSLGQGEKETQYF
TGTGCCAGCAGCCTCGGACAGGGTGAGAAAGAGACCCAGTACTTC
>few|TRBV30|NA|TRBJ1-2
CAWSDAGWKSGYTF
TGTGCCTGGAGTGATGCGGGATGGAAGTCCGGCTACACCTTC